Listed below are T cell receptor beta chains from one sample, sequenced in a study of memory CD8 T cells in hepatitis C reinfection. Measured with immunoSEQ multiplex PCR; TCRdb has only the in-frame clones, and not every one. Here the sample spans under 60,000 clones, around nine tenths being singletons. Specimen: naive CD8+ T cells sorted from blood. The receptors here all came from a man between 18 and 29 years old with hepatitis C virus infection. The CDR3 runs from the conserved cysteine through the conserved F or W. Fields, in order: D gene, J gene, clone size, V gene, CDR3 DNA, CDR3 protein. The D gene is left open where the match is weak. Some rows have no size entry. The others give once, few or many, or a class for an expanded clone.

NA,TRBJ2-3,NA,TRBV27,TGTGCCAGCAGTTCCTCCGGGACTGGCCCAGATACGCAGTATTTT,CASSSSGTGPDTQYF
NA,TRBJ2-1,once,TRBV15,TGTGCCACCAGCACCGGGACAACCTACAATGAGCAGTTCTTC,CATSTGTTYNEQFF
TRBD2,TRBJ2-7,NA,TRBV28,TGTGCCAGCAGTCCGGGACTAGCGGTTTCCTACGAGCAGTACTTC,CASSPGLAVSYEQYF
NA,TRBJ1-2,once,TRBV6-4,TGTGCCAGCAGTCCCCAACCCACAGGGTCCTATGGCTACACCTTC,CASSPQPTGSYGYTF
TRBD2,TRBJ2-7,NA,TRBV10-3,TGTGCCACCACACCCGACGTGGCGGGAGCTCCCAACGAGCAGTACTTC,CATTPDVAGAPNEQYF
NA,TRBJ1-1,NA,TRBV7-8,TGTGCCAGCAGCTTAGGACAGGCGAACACTGAAGCTTTCTTT,CASSLGQANTEAFF
TRBD1,TRBJ2-3,NA,TRBV7-6,TGTGCCAGCAGCCCTCGGACAGGTGGGGTGACAGATACGCAGTATTTT,CASSPRTGGVTDTQYF
NA,TRBJ2-7,NA,TRBV21-1,TGTGCCAGCAGCAGCCGATGCGACCCCCGGGGCGAGCAGTACTTC,CASSSRCDPRGEQYF
NA,TRBJ2-5,NA,TRBV25-1,TGTGCCAGCAGACCCAGGGGAGTCGGAGAGCAGTACTTC,CASRPRGVGEQYF
NA,TRBJ1-5,few,TRBV5-6,TGTGCCAGCAGCGGGAGCCAGGGGAATCAGCCCCAGCATTTT,CASSGSQGNQPQHF
TRBD2,TRBJ2-1,NA,TRBV4-2,TGTGCCAGCAGCCAAGAGGCCAGCGGGAGCTACAATGAGCAGTTCTTC,CASSQEASGSYNEQFF